These 27 T cell receptor beta chains originate from one sample sequenced in a study of neurological immune-mediated disorders. TCRdb reanalysed the 5' RACE reads using MiXCR and keeps one entry per CDR3 protein. The data contain 14,000 or so distinct CDR3 sequences, about 13% of them singletons. Input material: CD8+ T cells from blood. Source of these receptors: a female donor with HTLV-1-associated myelopathy (HAM/TSP).

This clonotype was seen repeatedly, ten times or more. This CDR3 is CASSYPGQGIDTQYF. The CDR3 DNA is TGTGCCAGCAGCTACCCGGGACAGGGGATAGATACGCAGTATTTT. The chain employs TRBV7-2 and TRBJ2-3; 10 bases align to TRBD1. The CDR3 is 15 amino acids. The V segment lost 4 bases and the J segment 5 bases; nucleotides outside the gene matches: 6. The germline V gene has CDR1 SGHTA and CDR2 FQGNSA. The full variable domain, rest sourced from reference TRBV7-2 and TRBJ2-3, is GAGVSQSPSNKVTEKGKDVELRCDPISGHTALYWYRQSLGQGLEFLIYFQGNSAPDKSGLPSDRFSAERTGGSVSTLTIQRTQQEDSAVYLCASSYPGQGIDTQYFGPGTRLTVL.

This clonotype was seen at least ten times. This chain joins TRBV5-1 and TRBJ2-7; possibly TRBD1 for D (6 bases). V lost 4 bases and J lost 2, with 19 bases in between. The CDR3 extends over 16 amino acids. The germline gives CDR1 SGHRS, CDR2 YFSETQ. The CDR3 coding sequence is TGCGCCAGCAGCAGGGGGATCCTTACCTATACCTACGAGCAGTACTTC. It specifies CASSRGILTYTYEQYF.

In this sample, this clonotype turned up many times. The genes are TRBV20-1 and TRBJ1-3; 7 bases map to TRBD1. CDR3 length: 16 amino acids. With V trimmed by 0 bases and J by 4 bases, 9 bases remained unmatched. CDR1 is DFQATT and CDR2 is SNEGSKA in the germline V gene (reference sequence). The chain's CDR3 is CSARDANGTAGNTIYF. CDR3 nucleotide sequence: TGCAGTGCTAGAGATGCAAACGGGACAGCCGGAAACACCATATATTTT.

This clonotype was detected many times. The chain carries TRBV5-1 and TRBJ1-3; no clear D. The CDR3 extends over 17 amino acids. The V gene lost 3 bases and the J gene lost 0 bases, with 16 bases spanning the gap. Germline CDR1 and CDR2: SGHRS and YFSETQ. The DNA of the CDR3 is TGCGCCAGCAGCTCGAGGTGGGAGGCCGTCTCTGGAAACACCATATATTTT. Translated, it gives CASSSRWEAVSGNTIYF.

The sample holds many counts of this clonotype. The chain couples TRBV5-1 to TRBJ2-1; TRBD2 might be the D (6 bases). This CDR3 is 14 amino acids long. Germline loops: CDR1 SGHRS, CDR2 YFSETQ. V was pared by 1 base and J by 7 bases, with 12 bases between. As DNA, the CDR3 is TGCGCCAGCAGCTTGTGGAGCGGGCTAAATGAGCAGTTCTTC. The encoded protein is CASSLWSGLNEQFF. Supplemented by reference TRBV5-1 and TRBJ2-1, the full variable domain reads KAGVTQTPRYLIKTRGQQVTLSCSPISGHRSVSWYQQTPGQGLQFLFEYFSETQRNKGNFPGRFSGRQFSNSRSEMNVSTLELGDSALYLCASSLWSGLNEQFFGPGTRLTVL.

This clonotype was observed many times. CDR3 loop: CASRDSQETQYF. In DNA form, the CDR3 reads TGTGCCAGCAGGGACAGCCAAGAGACCCAGTACTTC. The gene calls are TRBV28 and TRBJ2-5; TRBD1 might be the D (6 bases). The V and J ends lost 6 bases and 1 base respectively, with 6 bases between them. Germline values: CDR1 MDHEN, CDR2 SYDVKM. The CDR3 is 12 residues long.

V gene TRBV9 combines with J gene TRBJ2-2; TRBD2 is a possible D gene (5 bases). The CDR3 totals 16 residues. CDR1 is SGDLS, CDR2 YYNGEE, per germline. Trimming shortened V by 8 bases and J by 0 bases, and 17 bases separated the two germline ends. The CDR3 region is CARSQTRTANTGELFF. The CDR3 DNA reads TGTGCCAGAAGTCAGACCAGGACTGCGAACACCGGGGAGCTGTTTTTT.

This clonotype was recorded many times. The J gene is TRBJ2-4, the V gene TRBV20-1; D call uncertain. The V and J ends lost 0 bases and 0 bases respectively, with 18 bases between them. Germline CDR1 reads DFQATT; CDR2 reads SNEGSKA (reference sequence). This CDR3 is 18 amino acids long. CDR3 amino acids: CSAREALWDEIAKNIQYF. The CDR3 nucleotides read TGCAGTGCTAGAGAGGCCCTCTGGGATGAGATAGCCAAAAACATTCAGTACTTC.

This clonotype was seen many times. The chain links TRBV7-3 to TRBJ2-1; TRBD2 is a possible D gene (6 bases). Germline V gives CDR1 SGHTA, CDR2 FQGTGA. V was shortened by 5 bases and J by 8 bases, with 13 bases between the two germline ends. CDR3 size: 13 residues. CDR3 coding DNA: TGTGCCAGCAGCAACCTCGGGAGCGATGAGCAGTTCTTC. As protein: CASSNLGSDEQFF.

This clonotype was counted ten times or more. The chain carries TRBV4-1 and TRBJ1-5; maybe TRBD1 (5 bases). V lost 1 base and J lost 3, with 19 bases in between. The CDR3 has 18 amino acids. Germline CDR1 MGHRA, CDR2 YSYEKL. The CDR3 DNA reads TGCGCCAGCAGCCAAGGGGAAGGGACGGGGCCATACAATCAGCCCCAGCATTTT. As protein: CASSQGEGTGPYNQPQHF.

This clonotype was recorded at least ten times. The V gene is TRBV4-1, the J gene TRBJ1-1; no firm D call. The CDR3 is 15 amino acids. CDR1 is MGHRA, CDR2 YSYEKL, per germline. Trimming left V 3 bases short and J 1 base short, with 12 bases between. CDR3 protein: CASSQALQRNTEAFF. The DNA for the CDR3 is TGCGCCAGCAGCCAGGCCCTCCAGAGGAACACTGAAGCTTTCTTT.

This clonotype has a count of ten or more. The genes are TRBV7-6 and TRBJ2-3; D not resolved. In germline, CDR1 is SGHVS, CDR2 FNYEAQ. The CDR3 runs to 13 residues. The germline V and J ends were trimmed by 5 bases and 6 bases, with 12 bases remaining between them. The CDR3 region is CASSPGFSDTQYF. The CDR3 region has the DNA TGTGCCAGCAGCCCTGGATTTAGTGATACGCAGTATTTT.

This clonotype was seen repeatedly, ten times or more. The V and J genes are TRBV27 and TRBJ1-4; D is ambiguous. Germline V lookup: CDR1 MNHEY, CDR2 SMNVEV (reference sequence). This CDR3 is 15 amino acids long. The V end was cut by 5 bases, the J end by 0 bases, with 10 bases between. The CDR3, as DNA: TGTGCCAGCAGTCCCATTGGGACAACTAATGAAAAACTGTTTTTT. The encoded protein is CASSPIGTTNEKLFF.

In this sample, this clonotype turned up many times. The gene calls are TRBV9 and TRBJ2-1, with D unresolved. The CDR3 loop spans 18 amino acids. Germline V gene sequence: CDR1 SGDLS, CDR2 YYNGEE. V was trimmed by 0 bases and J by 4 bases, leaving 20 bases between them. The CDR3 here is CASSVDGRLGDFYNEQFF. The DNA of the CDR3 is TGTGCCAGCAGCGTAGACGGAAGACTGGGCGATTTTTACAATGAGCAGTTCTTC.

This clonotype was recorded many times. The V call is TRBV4-1, the J call TRBJ1-2, with TRBD1 identical over 7 bases. Germline V gives CDR1 MGHRA, CDR2 YSYEKL. After removal of 4 bases from V and 1 base from J, the junction contained 6 bases not matched to a gene. The CDR3 has 15 amino acids. CDR3 nucleotide sequence: TGCGCCAGCAGCCCCGAGACAGGGATTAACTATGGCTACACCTTC. It specifies CASSPETGINYGYTF.

A few counts support this clonotype. The rearrangement joins TRBV4-2 to TRBJ2-7; D unresolved. The CDR3 extends over 12 amino acids. V gave up 5 bases and J gave up 0 bases, with 5 bases separating them. The germline V gene has CDR1 LGHNA and CDR2 YNFKEQ. The CDR3 DNA follows: TGTGCCAGCAGCGGGGACTCCTACGAGCAGTACTTC. Translating gives CASSGDSYEQYF.

This clonotype was seen many times. J is TRBJ1-1 and V is TRBV4-1; D unclear. Germline CDR1 MGHRA, CDR2 YSYEKL. CDR3 length: 14 amino acids. The V end was cut by 1 base, the J end by 1 base, with 7 bases between. The CDR3 spells CASSQVIENTEAFF. DNA of the CDR3: TGCGCCAGCAGCCAAGTAATCGAGAACACTGAAGCTTTCTTT.

The chain's CDR3 is CSVDVTSGSNRELFF. The CDR3 DNA reads TGCAGCGTTGATGTGACTAGCGGGAGTAACAGGGAGCTGTTTTTT. The rearrangement links TRBV29-1 to TRBJ2-2, with 12 bases aligning to TRBD2. Germline CDR1 reads SQVTM; CDR2 reads ANQGSEA. J was trimmed by 9 bases and V by 3 bases; bases with no gene match: 8. This CDR3 region has 15 residues.

This clonotype was seen many times. The chain combines TRBV7-8 with TRBJ2-7; the D gene could be TRBD1 or TRBD2 (5 bases each). This CDR3 comprises 15 residues. Trimming left V 6 bases short and J 0 bases short, with 15 bases between. Germline V CDR1 and CDR2: SGHVS, FQNEAQ. DNA for the CDR3: TGTGCCAGCAGTAACGAGGGGTTACGCTCCTACGAGCAGTACTTC. Its protein product is CASSNEGLRSYEQYF.

This clonotype occurred many times. The CDR3 spells CASTDGRTWDSPLHF. CDR3 nucleotide sequence: TGTGCCAGCACCGACGGGCGGACCTGGGATTCACCCCTCCACTTT. This chain joins TRBV12-3 or TRBV12-4 and TRBJ1-6; D is unresolved. Trimming pared 7 bases from V and 8 bases from J, leaving 18 bases between. This CDR3 region has 15 residues.

At least ten counts were recorded for this clonotype. The chain's CDR3 is CASSLDSSSYEQYF. The CDR3 region has the DNA TGTGCCAGCAGCTTGGATAGTAGCTCCTACGAGCAGTACTTC. The V and J genes are TRBV7-9 and TRBJ2-7, with D hard to call. In germline, CDR1 is SEHNR, CDR2 FQNEAQ (reference sequence). Trimming stripped 3 bases from V and 0 bases from J, with 9 bases between. The CDR3 consists of 14 residues.

This clonotype was picked up a small number of times. The chain links TRBV7-9 to TRBJ2-1; D ambiguous. Trimming stripped 3 bases from V and 9 bases from J, with 6 bases between. This CDR3 region has 11 residues. Germline V gene lookup returns CDR1 SEHNR and CDR2 FQNEAQ (reference sequence). In DNA form, the CDR3 reads TGTGCCAGCAGCTTCTTGAGTGAGCAGTTCTTC. This codes for CASSFLSEQFF.

Many counts were recorded for this clonotype. The chain has TRBV5-1 and TRBJ1-6; tentatively, D is TRBD1 (5 bases). The CDR3 has 16 residues. Germline loops: CDR1 SGHRS, CDR2 YFSETQ. Trimming removed 3 bases at V and 7 bases at J, with 17 bases between. This CDR3 reads CASSSRTQGDNSPLHF. CDR3 coding DNA: TGCGCCAGCAGCTCGCGGACGCAGGGCGACAATTCACCCCTCCACTTT.

There are many counts of this clonotype. J is TRBJ2-2 and V is TRBV6-5; 9 bases align to TRBD1. V trimming: 2 bases; J trimming: 5 bases; junction bases outside the gene matches: 6. Germline V CDR1 and CDR2: MNHEY, SVGAGI. The CDR3 runs to 16 residues. Here the CDR3 DNA reads TGTGCCAGCAGTTACGTTGTCGGACAGGGGACCGGGGAGCTGTTTTTT. Translating it yields CASSYVVGQGTGELFF.

This clonotype was recorded many times. The V gene is TRBV6-5, the J gene TRBJ2-7; D is unresolved. CDR3 length equals 16 residues. In germline, CDR1 is MNHEY, CDR2 SVGAGI. V was trimmed by 0 bases and J by 6 bases, leaving 18 bases between them. The CDR3 DNA reads as TGTGCCAGCAGTTACTCGAAGGTTTCGGCGGTTATCGAGCAGTACTTC. Its translation: CASSYSKVSAVIEQYF.

The table lists this clonotype with many counts. V gene TRBV4-2 combines with J gene TRBJ2-1, with D perhaps TRBD2 (5 bases). V dropped 0 bases and J dropped 8 bases, with 17 bases sitting between them. From germline, CDR1 is LGHNA and CDR2 YNFKEQ. The CDR3 consists of 16 residues. CDR3 residues: CASSQDVVGEPHEQFF. As DNA, the CDR3 is TGTGCCAGCAGCCAAGATGTAGTGGGAGAGCCGCATGAGCAGTTCTTC.

This clonotype has just a few counts. The chain has TRBV7-6 and TRBJ2-7; 13 bases line up with TRBD2. The CDR3 runs 17 residues. The V gene's germline CDR1 is SGHVS and CDR2 FNYEAQ. V trimming: 1 base; J trimming: 3 bases; junction bases outside the gene matches: 6. The CDR3 nucleotides read TGTGCCAGCAGCTTAGGGACTAGCGGGAGTTGGGTCTACGAGCAGTACTTC. It yields the protein CASSLGTSGSWVYEQYF. The variable domain in full, with the rest retrieved from reference TRBV7-6 and TRBJ2-7, is GAGVSQSPRYKVTKRGQDVALRCDPISGHVSLYWYRQALGQGPEFLTYFNYEAQQDKSGLPNDRFSAERPEGSISTLTIQRTEQRDSAMYRCASSLGTSGSWVYEQYFGPGTRLTVT.